This TCR beta chain was recorded in a study of cytomegalovirus exposure and HLA in healthy donors. Study overall: The study's early data release held about 80 million unique TCRs from HLA-typed donors.

The CDR3 is 16 amino acids. V lost 6 bases and J lost 1, with 16 bases in between. In germline, CDR1 is LNHDA, CDR2 SQIVND (reference sequence). The study ran its PCR with 60 Vbeta and 13 Jbeta primers. Assay used: immunoSEQ multiplex PCR; TCRdb lists only in-frame clones, some missing. The table has 190,000 or so clones, around 83% seen once. The chain uses TRBV19 and TRBJ1-5, with a tentative D call TRBD1 (5 bases). The receptor was derived from a man in his fifties in good health and CMV-seronegative. What was sequenced was PBMCs. The CDR3 here is CASSPFPDRSNQPQHF. For the CDR3, the DNA is TGTGCCAGTAGCCCTTTCCCCGACAGAAGCAATCAGCCCCAGCATTTT.